These 20 T cell receptor beta chains were all obtained from the same sample, sequenced in a study of read filtering for tumor transcriptome and immune sequencing. From roughly 390 ng of RNA, a library with molecular barcoded alpha/delta and beta/gamma adaptors was made. In TCRdb, the reads were re-called with MiXCR into one record per CDR3 protein. The data contain 90,000 or so distinct CDR3 sequences, about a fifth of them singletons. Sequenced: a population of CD138-negative cells sorted from bone marrow. These receptors all stem from a donor at least 40 years old with multiple myeloma.

The chain uses TRBV18 and TRBJ2-5; D unclear. Germline V CDR1 and CDR2: KGHSH, LQKENI. V was trimmed by 3 bases and J by 3 bases, leaving 8 bases between them. This CDR3 spans 13 amino acids. CDR3 residues: CASSPSLKETQYF. As DNA, the CDR3 is TGTGCCAGCTCACCCTCGCTAAAAGAGACCCAGTACTTC.

Remarks on this clonotype: A much larger clone differs from this one at a single base, so this may be a read error. V and J are TRBV7-9 and TRBJ2-7; no clear D gene. Germline V CDR1 and CDR2: SEHNR, FQNEAQ (reference sequence). The ends were cut back, 3 bases at V and 5 bases at J, with 11 bases in the middle. CDR3 length equals 13 residues. The CDR3 sequence: CASSFSETHEQYF. In DNA form, the CDR3 reads TGTGCCAGCAGCTTCTCCGAAACCCACGAGCAGTACTTC.

In its sample, this clonotype was seen a few times. Here the CDR3 reads CASSQAIAKNIQYF. Here the CDR3 DNA reads TGTGCCAGCAGCCAAGCCATAGCCAAAAACATTCAGTACTTC. This sequence joins TRBV4-2 and TRBJ2-4; D gene unclear. Germline V gene sequence: CDR1 LGHNA, CDR2 YNFKEQ. The CDR3 has 14 residues. V was cut by 1 base and J by 0 bases, with 4 bases left in between.

This clonotype showed up many times. The chain employs TRBV20-1 and TRBJ1-6; D call uncertain. CDR3 length equals 11 residues. Germline values: CDR1 DFQATT, CDR2 SNEGSKA (reference sequence). Trimming removed 6 bases from V and 11 bases from J, with 11 bases in between. This chain's CDR3 is CSASRGPPLHF. CDR3 nucleotide sequence: TGCAGTGCGTCAAGAGGTCCACCCCTCCACTTT.

In this sample, this clonotype turned up many times. This rearrangement joins TRBV27 to TRBJ1-1; D is possibly TRBD1 (5 bases). The V gene lost 2 bases and the J gene lost 1 base, with 11 bases spanning the gap. The CDR3 has 15 amino acids. Germline-derived CDR1 and CDR2 are MNHEY and SMNVEV (reference sequence). The DNA for the CDR3 is TGTGCCAGCAGTTTAATGGGGGTGAGGAACACTGAAGCTTTCTTT. Its translation: CASSLMGVRNTEAFF.

This clonotype came up many times. V is TRBV7-6 and J is TRBJ2-7; D is ambiguous. The CDR3 is 14 residues long. Germline V gives CDR1 SGHVS, CDR2 FNYEAQ. Deletions cut 1 base from V and 2 bases from J, with 9 bases between. DNA for the CDR3: TGTGCCAGCAGCTTAGGAAGGTCTGCCTACGAGCAGTACTTC. Translation gives CASSLGRSAYEQYF.

In regard to this clonotype: Being one base from a much bigger clone, this may be a read error. The rearrangement links TRBV6-6 to TRBJ2-2; the D is unclear. V was shortened by 6 bases and J by 5 bases, with 10 bases between the two germline ends. Looked up from germline, CDR1 is MNHNY and CDR2 is SVGAGI (reference sequence). This CDR3 spans 13 amino acids. In DNA, the CDR3 is TGTGCCAGCAGCCGTCTTGGGACCGGGGAGCTGTTTTTT. Translation gives CASSRLGTGELFF.

This clonotype was counted at least ten times. The gene calls are TRBV12-3 or TRBV12-4 and TRBJ2-1, with D perhaps assigned TRBD1 or TRBD2 (5 bases each). This CDR3 has 14 amino acids. V lost 7 bases to trimming and J lost 6 bases, with 16 bases between them. CDR3 loop: CASNPGRFINEQFF. The CDR3 nucleotides are TGTGCCAGCAATCCGGGACGGTTCATCAATGAGCAGTTCTTC.

Concerning this clonotype: It is unclear where the CDR3 begins or ends on the DNA, so no DNA is shown, and the CDR3 is as TCRdb lists it. This chain connects TRBV9 to TRBJ2-1; the table's D call of TRBD1 was not tested on the DNA. The germline V gene encodes CDR1 SGDLS and CDR2 YYNGEE. The CDR3 sequence runs 18 residues, both termini included. The CDR3 loop is CASSVEVVGGGIYNELFF.

This clonotype showed up just a few times. The chain carries TRBV11-2 and TRBJ1-3, with D possibly TRBD1 on 6 matching bases. Trimming removed 2 bases at V and 6 bases at J, with 11 bases between. Germline-derived CDR1 and CDR2 are SGHAT and FQNNGV. The CDR3 loop spans 14 amino acids. The CDR3 DNA follows: TGTGCCAGCAGCTTAACCACAGGGCCAAACACCATATATTTT. This gives the protein CASSLTTGPNTIYF.

The V call is TRBV25-1, the J call TRBJ2-1; TRBD1 matches 9 bases. V gave up 4 bases and J gave up 9 bases; unmatched junction bases: 7. Germline V gene data show CDR1 as MGHDK and CDR2 as SYGVNS. The CDR3 totals 14 residues. CDR3 sequence reads: CASSVSGTGLEQFF. CDR3 nucleotide sequence: TGTGCCAGCAGTGTGTCCGGGACAGGGCTTGAGCAGTTCTTC.

This clonotype occurred many times. The chain has TRBV19 and TRBJ2-2; no definite D call. The CDR3 contains 10 residues. Germline CDR1 and CDR2: LNHDA and SQIVND (reference sequence). V gave up 7 bases and J gave up 8 bases, with 5 bases separating them. CDR3 loop: CASMQGELFF. The CDR3 DNA reads as TGTGCCAGTATGCAGGGGGAGCTGTTTTTT.

This clonotype was found many times. This chain joins TRBV6-5 and TRBJ2-1; weak D call: TRBD2 (5 bases). CDR3 length: 15 residues. V lost 2 bases, J lost 6 bases, and 14 bases lay in between. The germline gives CDR1 MNHEY, CDR2 SVGAGI. The CDR3 bases are TGTGCCAGCAGTTACCAGTCGGCTAGCATCAATGAGCAGTTCTTC. Its protein is CASSYQSASINEQFF.

Turning to this clonotype: The conserved phenylalanine or tryptophan is not found at the CDR3 terminus, so this likely reflects a read error. V and J are TRBV12-3 or TRBV12-4 and TRBJ2-1; 9 nucleotides match TRBD2. V shed 5 bases, J shed 5 bases, and the junction held 7 bases outside the gene matches. The CDR3 has 15 amino acids. CDR3 nucleotide sequence: TGTGCCAGCAGTGTCTCCGGGACTAGCCACAATGAGCAGTTCCTC. Protein sequence: CASSVSGTSHNEQFL.

Details on this clonotype: A much bigger clone sits one base away, suggesting this may be a read error. This chain joins TRBV7-3 and TRBJ2-3; D remains ambiguous. Germline V gives CDR1 SGHTA, CDR2 FQGTGA. This CDR3 region has 13 residues. Trimming removed 0 bases at V and 4 bases at J, with 5 bases between. CDR3 sequence (DNA): TGTGCCAGCAGCTTAACTTGGGCAGATACGCAGTATTTT. Its translation is CASSLTWADTQYF. Together with reference TRBV7-3 and TRBJ2-3, the CDR3 gives the full variable domain: GAGVSQTPSNKVTEKGKYVELRCDPISGHTALYWYRQSLGQGPEFLIYFQGTGAADDSGLPNDRFFAVRPEGSVSTLKIQRTERGDSAVYLCASSLTWADTQYFGPGTRLTVL.

This clonotype occurred many times. This chain joins TRBV2 and TRBJ2-2; the D call may be TRBD1 or TRBD2 (5 bases each). V dropped 6 bases and J dropped 2 bases, with 13 bases sitting between them. From germline, CDR1 is SNHLY and CDR2 FYNNEI. The CDR3 covers 15 residues. CDR3 sequence reads: CASRAPGRNTGELFF. CDR3 DNA sequence: TGTGCCAGCAGGGCCCCAGGGAGAAACACCGGGGAGCTGTTTTTT.

The sample holds many counts of this clonotype. Compared with germline, one end of the junction differs, possibly owing to a read error. V and J are TRBV7-9 and TRBJ2-1; D is possibly TRBD2 (7 bases). The germline gives CDR1 SEHNR, CDR2 FQNEAQ (reference sequence). The CDR3 covers 14 residues. Written as DNA, the CDR3 is TGTGCCAGCAGCTTAGAGGGGGGGAGAGACAGAGGGCTCTTC. It encodes CASSLEGGRDRGLF. Looking up the rest from reference TRBV7-9 and TRBJ2-1 gives the full variable domain: DTGVSQNPRHKITKRGQNVTFRCDPISEHNRLYWYRQTLGQGPEFLTYFQNEAQLEKSRLLSDRFSAERPKGSFSTLEIQRTEQGDSAMYLCASSLEGGRDRGLFGPGTRLTVL.

Concerning this clonotype: With a far larger clone one base away, a read error is the likely cause. This rearrangement joins TRBV12-3 or TRBV12-4 to TRBJ2-1; 10 bases line up with TRBD2. The CDR3 sequence is 16 residues long. V trimming: 5 bases; J trimming: 5 bases; junction bases outside the gene matches: 9. The CDR3 reads CASSESSLAGNNEQFF. DNA for the CDR3: TGTGCCAGCAGTGAGTCCTCACTAGCGGGAAACAATGAGCAGTTCTTC.

The sample holds many counts of this clonotype. V gene TRBV7-9 combines with J gene TRBJ2-1; possible D gene TRBD1, 5 bases. This CDR3 has 18 amino acids. Germline CDR1 and CDR2: SEHNR and FQNEAQ (reference sequence). The V end was cut by 1 base, the J end by 6 bases, with 22 bases between. CDR3 nucleotides: TGTGCCAGCAGCTTAGATGACCAGGGAATTGGTGGGGTCAATGAGCAGTTCTTC. Protein sequence: CASSLDDQGIGGVNEQFF.

This clonotype was counted many times. The chain recombines TRBV12-3 or TRBV12-4 with TRBJ1-6; 9 nucleotides line up with TRBD1. CDR3 length equals 16 residues. J lost 8 bases, V lost 5 bases, and 10 bases had no gene match. CDR3 region: CASSGQGYGFDSPLHF. The CDR3 DNA reads as TGTGCCAGCAGTGGACAGGGGTATGGGTTTGATTCACCCCTCCACTTT.